This T cell receptor beta chain was retrieved from a study of spatial heterogeneity in lung cancer. Whole-study context: A module score for T cells, taken from matched bulk RNA-seq, correlated strongly with TCR transcript counts in tumor regions. An average of more than ten raw reads was observed per unique TCR and UMI combination.

The sample holds many counts of this clonotype. The target antigen is unknown. Every molecule of TCR cDNA had its own unique molecular identifier. MiXCR was run by TCRdb on the 5' RACE reads, yielding one entry per CDR3 protein. The sample yields around 100,000 distinct CDR3 sequences, 4% to 4.5% seen once. Time point here: sample taken at primary tumor resection. Whole RNA came from tumor, nontumor lung or frozen PBMC and was sequenced without being sorted. General study points: Tumor mutation counts were tracked by expanded intratumoral alpha and beta TCR counts.

This specimen was lung tumor tissue, taken at surgery. This receptor was taken from a male donor with early-stage non-small cell lung cancer.

DNA of the CDR3: TGCAGTGCTAGAGTAACGGCTGAAGCTTTCTTT. Residues: CSARVTAEAFF. The V gene is TRBV20-1, the J gene TRBJ1-1, with D unclear. Germline V gene sequence: CDR1 DFQATT, CDR2 SNEGSKA (reference sequence). This CDR3 is 11 amino acids long. V gave up 1 base and J gave up 6 bases, with 6 bases separating them.